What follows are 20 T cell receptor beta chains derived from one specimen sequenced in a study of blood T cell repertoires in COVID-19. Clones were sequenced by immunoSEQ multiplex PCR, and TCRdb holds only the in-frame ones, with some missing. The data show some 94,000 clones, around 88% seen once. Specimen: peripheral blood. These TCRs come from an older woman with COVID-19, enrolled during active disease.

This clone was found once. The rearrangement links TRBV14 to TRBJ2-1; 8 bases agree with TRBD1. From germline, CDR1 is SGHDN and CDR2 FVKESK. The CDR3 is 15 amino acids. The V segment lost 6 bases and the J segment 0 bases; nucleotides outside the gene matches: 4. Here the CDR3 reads CASSQTGGSYNEQFF. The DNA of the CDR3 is TGTGCCAGCAGTCAAACAGGGGGCTCCTACAATGAGCAGTTCTTC.

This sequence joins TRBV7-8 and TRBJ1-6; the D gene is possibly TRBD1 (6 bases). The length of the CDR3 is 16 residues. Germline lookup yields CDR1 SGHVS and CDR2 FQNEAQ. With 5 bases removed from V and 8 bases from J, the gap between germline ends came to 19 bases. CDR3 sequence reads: CASSIPDRPGYSPLHF. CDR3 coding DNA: TGTGCCAGCAGCATCCCCGACAGGCCCGGATATTCACCCCTCCACTTT.

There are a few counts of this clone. The CDR3 DNA reads TGTGCCAGCAGCCCCCCATCAGGGGACCCTAACTATGGCTACACCTTC. Amino acids: CASSPPSGDPNYGYTF. The chain is built from TRBV7-8 and TRBJ1-2; the D gene is possibly TRBD1 (6 bases). The germline V gene has CDR1 SGHVS and CDR2 FQNEAQ. V was shortened by 5 bases and J by 0 bases, with 16 bases between the two germline ends. The length of the CDR3 is 16 residues. Supplemented by reference TRBV7-8 and TRBJ1-2, the full variable domain reads GAGVSQSPRYKVAKRGQDVALRCDPISGHVSLFWYQQALGQGPEFLTYFQNEAQLDKSGLPSDRFFAERPEGSVSTLKIQRTQQEDSAVYLCASSPPSGDPNYGYTFGSGTRLTVV.

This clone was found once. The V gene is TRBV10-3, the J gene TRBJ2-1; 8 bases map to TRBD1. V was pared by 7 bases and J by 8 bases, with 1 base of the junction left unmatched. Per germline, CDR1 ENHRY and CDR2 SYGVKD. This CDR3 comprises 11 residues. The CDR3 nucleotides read TGTGCCATCACAGGGGGCCATGAGCAGTTCTTC. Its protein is CAITGGHEQFF.

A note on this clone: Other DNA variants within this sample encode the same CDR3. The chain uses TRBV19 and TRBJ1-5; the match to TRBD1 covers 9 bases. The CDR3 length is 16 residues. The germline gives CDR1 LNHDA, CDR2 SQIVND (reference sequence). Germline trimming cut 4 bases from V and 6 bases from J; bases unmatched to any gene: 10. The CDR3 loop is CASSTTGTGIGQPQHF. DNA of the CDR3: TGTGCCAGTAGTACAACCGGGACAGGGATTGGTCAGCCCCAGCATTTT.

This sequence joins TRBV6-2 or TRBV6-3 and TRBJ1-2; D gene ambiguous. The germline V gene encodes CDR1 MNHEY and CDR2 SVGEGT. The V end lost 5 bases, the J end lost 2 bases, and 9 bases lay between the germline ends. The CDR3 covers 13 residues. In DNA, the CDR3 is TGTGCCAGCAGTCCCGGTTGGAACTATGGCTACACCTTC. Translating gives CASSPGWNYGYTF.

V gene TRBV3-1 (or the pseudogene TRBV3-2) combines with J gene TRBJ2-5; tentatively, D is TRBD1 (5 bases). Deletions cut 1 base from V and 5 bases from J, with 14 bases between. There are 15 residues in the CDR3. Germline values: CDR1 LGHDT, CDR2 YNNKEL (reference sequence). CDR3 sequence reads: CASSQGLVGAETQYF. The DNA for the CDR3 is TGTGCCAGCAGCCAAGGTCTAGTAGGGGCCGAGACCCAGTACTTC.

Here the CDR3 DNA reads TGTGCCAGCAACCCGGGACAGCTCAATCAGCCCCAGCATTTT. This sequence encodes CASNPGQLNQPQHF. V usage is TRBV6-2 or TRBV6-3 and J usage is TRBJ1-5, with TRBD1 matching over 7 bases. Trimming at V came to 7 bases and at J to 3 bases, leaving 6 bases not matched to a gene. This CDR3 spans 14 amino acids. The germline gives CDR1 MNHEY, CDR2 SVGEGT.

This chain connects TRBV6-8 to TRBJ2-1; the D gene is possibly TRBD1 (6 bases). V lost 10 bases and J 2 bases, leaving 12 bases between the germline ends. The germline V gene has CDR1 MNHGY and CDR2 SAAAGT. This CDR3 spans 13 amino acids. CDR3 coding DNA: TGTGCCAACGAGGACAGCCCCTACAATGAGCAGTTCTTC. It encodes CANEDSPYNEQFF.

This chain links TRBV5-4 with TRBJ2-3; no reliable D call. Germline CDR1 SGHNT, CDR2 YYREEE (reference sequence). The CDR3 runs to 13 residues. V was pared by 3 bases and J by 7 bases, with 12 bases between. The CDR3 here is CASSSRLAYTQYF. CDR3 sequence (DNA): TGTGCCAGCAGCTCCCGACTCGCGTATACGCAGTATTTT.

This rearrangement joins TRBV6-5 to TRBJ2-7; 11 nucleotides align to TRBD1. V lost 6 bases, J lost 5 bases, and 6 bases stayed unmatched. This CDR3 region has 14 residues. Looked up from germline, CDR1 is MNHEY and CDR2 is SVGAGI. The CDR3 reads CASSKDRGQDEQYF. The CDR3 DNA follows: TGTGCCAGCAGCAAGGACAGGGGGCAAGACGAGCAGTACTTC.

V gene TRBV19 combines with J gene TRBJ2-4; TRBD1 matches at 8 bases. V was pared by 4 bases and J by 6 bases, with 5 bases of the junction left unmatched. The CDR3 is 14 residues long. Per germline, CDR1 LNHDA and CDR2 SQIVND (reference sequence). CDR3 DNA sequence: TGTGCCAGTAGTACTGGACAGGGTGGAAACATTCAGTACTTC. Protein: CASSTGQGGNIQYF.

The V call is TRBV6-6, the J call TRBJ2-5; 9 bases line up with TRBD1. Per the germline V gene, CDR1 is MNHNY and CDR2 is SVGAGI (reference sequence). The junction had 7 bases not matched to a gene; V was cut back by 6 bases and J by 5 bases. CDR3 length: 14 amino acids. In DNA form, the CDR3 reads TGTGCCAGCAGCCGGACAGGGGCCGGGGAGACCCAGTACTTC. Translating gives CASSRTGAGETQYF.

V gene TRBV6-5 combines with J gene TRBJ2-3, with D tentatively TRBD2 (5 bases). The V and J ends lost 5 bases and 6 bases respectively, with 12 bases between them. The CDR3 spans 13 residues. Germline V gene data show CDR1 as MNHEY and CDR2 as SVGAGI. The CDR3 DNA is TGTGCCAGCAGTAGAAACCGGGGTGATACGCAGTATTTT. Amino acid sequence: CASSRNRGDTQYF.

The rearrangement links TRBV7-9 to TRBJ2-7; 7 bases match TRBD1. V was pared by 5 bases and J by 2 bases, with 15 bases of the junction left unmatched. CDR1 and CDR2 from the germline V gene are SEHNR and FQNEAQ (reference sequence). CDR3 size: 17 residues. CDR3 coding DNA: TGTGCCAGCAGCAAACGCCAATCTACAGGGGATGCCTACGAGCAGTACTTC. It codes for CASSKRQSTGDAYEQYF. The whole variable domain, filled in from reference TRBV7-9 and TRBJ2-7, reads DTGVSQNPRHKITKRGQNVTFRCDPISEHNRLYWYRQTLGQGPEFLTYFQNEAQLEKSRLLSDRFSAERPKGSFSTLEIQRTEQGDSAMYLCASSKRQSTGDAYEQYFGPGTRLTVT.

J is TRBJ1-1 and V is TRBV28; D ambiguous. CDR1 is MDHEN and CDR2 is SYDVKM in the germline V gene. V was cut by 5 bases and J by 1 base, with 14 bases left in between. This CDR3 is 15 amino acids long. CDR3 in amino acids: CASSPPRVTNTEAFF. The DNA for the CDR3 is TGTGCCAGCAGTCCACCCCGGGTTACGAACACTGAAGCTTTCTTT.

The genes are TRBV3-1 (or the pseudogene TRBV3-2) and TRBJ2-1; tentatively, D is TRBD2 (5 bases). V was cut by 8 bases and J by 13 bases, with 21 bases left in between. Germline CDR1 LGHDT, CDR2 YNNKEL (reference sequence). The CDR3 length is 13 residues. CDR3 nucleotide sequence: TGTGCCAGCTCTCTTATTCAGCGGCGTAATCAGTTCTTC. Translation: CASSLIQRRNQFF.

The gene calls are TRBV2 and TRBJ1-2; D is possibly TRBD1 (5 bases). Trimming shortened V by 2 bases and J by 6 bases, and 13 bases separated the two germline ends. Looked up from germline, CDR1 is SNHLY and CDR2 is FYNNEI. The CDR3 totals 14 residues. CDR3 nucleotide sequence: TGTGCCAGCAGTGAACTGGAGGGAGGGGATGGCTACACCTTC. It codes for CASSELEGGDGYTF.

The CDR3 spells CASPGAGGRDGYTF. The CDR3 DNA reads as TGTGCCAGCCCAGGGGCGGGAGGTCGAGATGGCTACACCTTC. This rearrangement joins TRBV2 to TRBJ1-2, with D possibly TRBD1 on 6 matching bases. The germline V gene encodes CDR1 SNHLY and CDR2 FYNNEI. V was trimmed by 8 bases and J by 6 bases, leaving 19 bases between them. The CDR3 covers 14 residues.

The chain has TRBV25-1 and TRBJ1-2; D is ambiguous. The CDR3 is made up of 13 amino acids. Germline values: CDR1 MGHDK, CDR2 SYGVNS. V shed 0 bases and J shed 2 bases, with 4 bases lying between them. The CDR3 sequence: CASSEYGNYGYTF. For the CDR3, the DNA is TGTGCCAGCAGTGAATACGGGAACTATGGCTACACCTTC.